This T cell receptor (beta chain) was recovered during a study of shared clonotypes between healthy human individuals. Using immunoSEQ multiplex PCR, the repertoire was profiled, and TCRdb retains in-frame clones only, with some absent. The table includes some 510,000 clones, 79% detected once. Between the trimmed V and J ends, which lost 5 bases and 0 bases, there was a span of 10 bases. CDR1 and CDR2 from the germline V gene are SGHVS and FNYEAQ. This CDR3 is built from 15 residues. The sequencing input was PBMCs. V gene TRBV7-6 combines with J gene TRBJ1-4, with D hard to call. The source of this sequence is a woman aged 40 to 50 in good health. Some clones in this sample may be carry-over from other donors' samples. The CDR3 is CASSPQSATNEKLFF. The CDR3 DNA sequence: TGTGCCAGCAGCCCCCAGAGTGCAACTAATGAAAAACTGTTTTTT.